This T cell receptor (beta chain) was captured by sequencing in a study of neurological immune-mediated disorders. Whole-study results and caveats: No expanded-clone CDR3 amino acid sequence recurred across subjects, suggesting private TCR-beta repertoires.

5'RACE with 10-nucleotide random UMIs produced the cDNA. In every sequencing run, more than 160 million TCR-beta sequences were generated from 15-18 subjects. MiXCR, run by TCRdb on the 5' RACE reads, gives a single entry per CDR3 protein. This table has approximately 100,000 distinct CDR3 sequences, approximately 10% appearing once. Trimming stripped 3 bases from V and 5 bases from J, with 14 bases between. This CDR3 is 15 amino acids long. Looked up from germline, CDR1 is MNHNS and CDR2 is SASEGT. This clonotype came up a few times. Its antigen is undetermined. Time point here: longitudinal time-point 3. PBMCs stored at -80 C, numbering 2 million, were the origin of the unsorted libraries.

V is TRBV6-1 and J is TRBJ2-1, with D tentatively TRBD1 or TRBD2 (5 bases each). This receptor was obtained from a female donor with HTLV-1-associated myelopathy (HAM/TSP). Sequenced input: PBMCs. CDR3 DNA: TGTGCCAGCAGTGATAGAGGGGATTGGGACAATGAGCAGTTCTTC. This translates into CASSDRGDWDNEQFF.